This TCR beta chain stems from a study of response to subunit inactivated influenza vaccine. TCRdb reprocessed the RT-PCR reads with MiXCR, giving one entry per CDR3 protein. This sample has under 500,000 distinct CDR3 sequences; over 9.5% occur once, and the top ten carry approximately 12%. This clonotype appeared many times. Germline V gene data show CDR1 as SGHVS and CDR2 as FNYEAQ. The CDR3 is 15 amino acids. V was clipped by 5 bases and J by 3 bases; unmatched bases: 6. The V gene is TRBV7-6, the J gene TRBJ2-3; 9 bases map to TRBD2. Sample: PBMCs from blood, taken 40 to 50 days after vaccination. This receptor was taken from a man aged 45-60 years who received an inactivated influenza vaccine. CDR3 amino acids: CASSLGLARTDTQYF. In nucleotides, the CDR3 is TGTGCCAGCAGCCTGGGACTAGCTAGGACAGATACGCAGTATTTT.